Listed below are T cell receptor beta chains from one sample, sequenced in a study of T cells in Graves' hyperthyroidism and ophthalmopathy. TCRdb reprocessed the multiplex PCR reads via MiXCR and lists one record per CDR3 protein. The sample contains around 540,000 distinct CDR3 sequences, roughly a sixth of which appear only once. The source material was blood. The receptors derive from a young woman with Graves' ophthalmopathy. The CDR3 runs from the conserved cysteine through the conserved F or W. Each record gives: V gene, D gene, clone size, J gene, CDR3 DNA, CDR3 protein. D genes are given only for firm matches. Rows give clone size only sometimes, using once, few, many, or a class for an expanded clone.

v_call: TRBV5-8; d_call: TRBD2; clone_size: few; j_call: TRBJ2-1; cdr3_nt: TGTGCCAGCAGCGGGGGACTAGCGGGGACAGACAATGAGCAGTTCTTC; cdr3_aa: CASSGGLAGTDNEQFF
v_call: TRBV15; d_call: TRBD2; clone_size: many; j_call: TRBJ2-1; cdr3_nt: TGTGCCACCAGCAGAGGGGAGGGCCCCAATGAGCAGTTCTTC; cdr3_aa: CATSRGEGPNEQFF
v_call: TRBV12-3/TRBV12-4; d_call: TRBD2; clone_size: many; j_call: TRBJ2-2; cdr3_nt: TGTGCCAGCAGTGAAGGCCCTCTACGGGAGGGCGGGGAGCTGTTTTTT; cdr3_aa: CASSEGPLREGGELFF
v_call: TRBV12-3/TRBV12-4; d_call: -; clone_size: few; j_call: TRBJ1-5; cdr3_nt: TGTGCCAGCAGCCCTCCTGGGGGGGGGGGGGGCAATCAGCCCCAGCATTTT; cdr3_aa: CASSPPGGGGGNQPQHF
v_call: TRBV4-3; d_call: TRBD1; clone_size: -; j_call: TRBJ1-5; cdr3_nt: TGCGCCAGCAGCCAAGATGGGACAGGAGTCAATCAGCCCCAGCATTTT; cdr3_aa: CASSQDGTGVNQPQHF
v_call: TRBV25-1; d_call: TRBD1; clone_size: -; j_call: TRBJ2-1; cdr3_nt: TGTGCCAGCAGTGAAGTCCCCTCCGGGACAGGGACGATCTACAATGAGCAGTTCTTC; cdr3_aa: CASSEVPSGTGTIYNEQFF
v_call: TRBV20-1; d_call: -; clone_size: -; j_call: TRBJ2-5; cdr3_nt: TGCAGTGCTAGAGATCTGACAGGGAGGGAGACCCAGTACTTC; cdr3_aa: CSARDLTGRETQYF
v_call: TRBV6-1; d_call: -; clone_size: many; j_call: TRBJ1-1; cdr3_nt: TGTGCCAGCATGTGGGTCGGGAACACTGAAGCTTTCTTT; cdr3_aa: CASMWVGNTEAFF
v_call: TRBV10-2; d_call: TRBD1; clone_size: few; j_call: TRBJ1-5; cdr3_nt: TGCGCCAGCCGCAGGGGGGAGGGTCAGCCCCAGCATTTT; cdr3_aa: CASRRGEGQPQHF
v_call: TRBV10-3; d_call: TRBD2; clone_size: -; j_call: TRBJ2-7; cdr3_nt: TGTGCCATCAGGAGGGTTGCGGGAGGTAACGAGCAGTACTTC; cdr3_aa: CAIRRVAGGNEQYF
v_call: TRBV3-1; d_call: -; clone_size: many; j_call: TRBJ2-2; cdr3_nt: TGTGCCAGCAGCCGTGGCGGTGTCCAGGGAAGGCTGTTTTTT; cdr3_aa: CASSRGGVQGRLFF
v_call: TRBV20-1; d_call: -; clone_size: many; j_call: TRBJ2-7; cdr3_nt: TGCAGTGCTAGAGATACTAGCAGAGGCTCCTACGAGCAGTACTTC; cdr3_aa: CSARDTSRGSYEQYF
v_call: TRBV6-2/TRBV6-3; d_call: TRBD1; clone_size: few; j_call: TRBJ2-7; cdr3_nt: TGTGCCAGCAGTAAGTCGGGACAGCTCTACGAGCAGTACTTC; cdr3_aa: CASSKSGQLYEQYF
v_call: TRBV7-3; d_call: -; clone_size: -; j_call: TRBJ1-6; cdr3_nt: TGTGCCAGCAGCCGGGACTACCATGGATCACCCCTCCACTTT; cdr3_aa: CASSRDYHGSPLHF
v_call: TRBV6-2/TRBV6-3; d_call: -; clone_size: -; j_call: TRBJ2-2; cdr3_nt: TGTGCCAGCAGTTACGGGGGGAGTGCCGGGGAGCTGTTTTTT; cdr3_aa: CASSYGGSAGELFF
v_call: TRBV29-1; d_call: TRBD2; clone_size: many; j_call: TRBJ2-2; cdr3_nt: TGCAGCGCCCGGACTAGCGGGAGGGCCACCGGGGAGCTGTTTTTT; cdr3_aa: CSARTSGRATGELFF
v_call: TRBV18; d_call: -; clone_size: many; j_call: TRBJ2-7; cdr3_nt: TGTGCCAGCTCAGCCACCATCCAGTACGAGCAGTACTTC; cdr3_aa: CASSATIQYEQYF
v_call: TRBV20-1; d_call: -; clone_size: many; j_call: TRBJ2-3; cdr3_nt: TGCAGTGCTCGCCAGGGACTCGATACGCAGTATTTT; cdr3_aa: CSARQGLDTQYF
v_call: TRBV28; d_call: -; clone_size: -; j_call: TRBJ2-5; cdr3_nt: TGTGCCAGCGGGGGGGGGCGCGAAGAGACCCAGTACTTC; cdr3_aa: CASGGGREETQYF
v_call: TRBV10-3; d_call: -; clone_size: many; j_call: TRBJ2-1; cdr3_nt: TGTGCCATCAGCTCGACGAGCTCCTACAATGAGCAGTTCTTC; cdr3_aa: CAISSTSSYNEQFF
v_call: TRBV12-3/TRBV12-4; d_call: TRBD2; clone_size: many; j_call: TRBJ2-1; cdr3_nt: TGTGCCAGCAGTCCCCCAACGAGCGGGAGGGCCCTCGGGTCAAAGGAGCAGTTCTTC; cdr3_aa: CASSPPTSGRALGSKEQFF
v_call: TRBV24-1; d_call: -; clone_size: few; j_call: TRBJ1-2; cdr3_nt: TGTGCCACCAGTGAATCAAGACCGGGACAAGAATATGGCTACACCTTC; cdr3_aa: CATSESRPGQEYGYTF
v_call: TRBV6-5; d_call: -; clone_size: -; j_call: TRBJ2-5; cdr3_nt: TGTGCCAGCAGTTACACCGACGGGATGGAGACCCAGTACTTC; cdr3_aa: CASSYTDGMETQYF
v_call: TRBV6-1; d_call: -; clone_size: -; j_call: TRBJ2-2; cdr3_nt: TGTGCCAGCAGGATGTTCACCGGGGAGCTGTTTTTT; cdr3_aa: CASRMFTGELFF
v_call: TRBV2; d_call: -; clone_size: many; j_call: TRBJ2-3; cdr3_nt: TGTGCCAGCAGTGAGATGGGGGCCCGTGCAGATACGCAGTATTTT; cdr3_aa: CASSEMGARADTQYF
v_call: TRBV2; d_call: TRBD1; clone_size: -; j_call: TRBJ1-1; cdr3_nt: TGTGCCAGCAGTGGCGGGACAGGGGTGAACACTGAAGCTTTCTTT; cdr3_aa: CASSGGTGVNTEAFF
v_call: TRBV11-2; d_call: -; clone_size: -; j_call: TRBJ2-5; cdr3_nt: TGTGCCAGCAGCTCACTAGGGAGTATTTACGAGACCCAGTACTTC; cdr3_aa: CASSSLGSIYETQYF
v_call: TRBV12-5; d_call: -; clone_size: -; j_call: TRBJ1-4; cdr3_nt: TGTGCTAGTGGTTTGGACTCCCCGAATGAAAAACCGTTTTTT; cdr3_aa: CASGLDSPNEKPFF
v_call: TRBV11-2; d_call: TRBD2; clone_size: many; j_call: TRBJ2-7; cdr3_nt: TGTGCCAGCAGCCTGGGCGGGGGGCTAACCTACGAGCAGTACTTC; cdr3_aa: CASSLGGGLTYEQYF
v_call: TRBV27; d_call: -; clone_size: many; j_call: TRBJ2-7; cdr3_nt: TGTGCCAGCAGTTTAAATTGGGGTTCCTACGAGCAGTACTTC; cdr3_aa: CASSLNWGSYEQYF
v_call: TRBV6-2/TRBV6-3; d_call: -; clone_size: many; j_call: TRBJ2-1; cdr3_nt: TGTGCCAGCAGCCGGTATAGCGTTAGCTCCTACAATGAGCAGTTCTTC; cdr3_aa: CASSRYSVSSYNEQFF
v_call: TRBV19; d_call: TRBD2; clone_size: -; j_call: TRBJ2-3; cdr3_nt: TGTGCCAGTCGGACTAGCGCAGATACGCAGTATTTT; cdr3_aa: CASRTSADTQYF
v_call: TRBV19; d_call: TRBD2; clone_size: few; j_call: TRBJ2-1; cdr3_nt: TGTGCCAGTAGTATTGGACTAGCGACCTACAATGAGCAGTTCTTC; cdr3_aa: CASSIGLATYNEQFF
v_call: TRBV7-2; d_call: -; clone_size: many; j_call: TRBJ2-4; cdr3_nt: TGTGCCAGCAGCTTAGAGGGCAGGGCGGTCAAAAACATTCAGTACTTC; cdr3_aa: CASSLEGRAVKNIQYF
v_call: TRBV7-3; d_call: TRBD1; clone_size: many; j_call: TRBJ2-5; cdr3_nt: TGTGCCAGCAGCTCGGGGGGGACAGGGGGAGAGACCCAGTACTTC; cdr3_aa: CASSSGGTGGETQYF
v_call: TRBV7-9; d_call: TRBD2; clone_size: many; j_call: TRBJ2-4; cdr3_nt: TGTGCCAGCAGCCGATTTGGGGAGGGGATTATCAAAAACATTCAGTACTTC; cdr3_aa: CASSRFGEGIIKNIQYF
v_call: TRBV6-2/TRBV6-3; d_call: -; clone_size: -; j_call: TRBJ2-5; cdr3_nt: TGTGCCAGCAGTCAAACGGGGGAGACCCAGTACTTC; cdr3_aa: CASSQTGETQYF
v_call: TRBV29-1; d_call: TRBD1; clone_size: many; j_call: TRBJ1-2; cdr3_nt: TGCAGCGTTTTAAAAGGGGGCTCCTATGGCTACACCTTC; cdr3_aa: CSVLKGGSYGYTF
v_call: TRBV12-3/TRBV12-4; d_call: TRBD2; clone_size: -; j_call: TRBJ2-2; cdr3_nt: TGTGCCAGCAGCCGGGGGGGTACCTACACCGGGGAGCTGTTTTTT; cdr3_aa: CASSRGGTYTGELFF
v_call: TRBV30; d_call: -; clone_size: many; j_call: TRBJ2-1; cdr3_nt: TGTGCCTGGACCCTCGGGGGAGGATGGTATGAGCAGTTCTTC; cdr3_aa: CAWTLGGGWYEQFF
v_call: TRBV14; d_call: -; clone_size: few; j_call: TRBJ2-7; cdr3_nt: TGTGCCAGCAGGGAGGGACAGTATCCCTACGAGCAGTACTTC; cdr3_aa: CASREGQYPYEQYF
v_call: TRBV10-2; d_call: -; clone_size: -; j_call: TRBJ1-1; cdr3_nt: TGCGCCAGCAGTGAGTCTAGCAGGGCTGAAGCTTTCTTT; cdr3_aa: CASSESSRAEAFF